This TCR beta chain is from a study of early T cells in non-severe SARS-CoV-2 infection. Looking at the study overall: Bulk RNA from unsorted whole blood was sequenced; chains were unpaired.

In germline, CDR1 is SGHRS, CDR2 YFSETQ. The V gene lost 4 bases and the J gene lost 0 bases, with 9 bases spanning the gap. CDR3 length: 14 residues. Study observations and caveats: Private and CD4 specificities were missed by VDJdb matching, skewed to anti-spike CD8.

Unique molecular identifiers tagged individual cDNA molecules. TCRdb fed the 5' RACE reads into MiXCR, producing one record per CDR3 protein. The data contain some 70,000 distinct CDR3 sequences, around 8.7% of them singletons. Concerning this clonotype: Its specificity is not known.

Sequenced input: whole blood. This chain joins TRBV5-1 and TRBJ2-3, with a weak D call TRBD1 (6 bases). The sequence came from an adult who was a healthcare worker with PCR-confirmed SARS-CoV-2 infection or an uninfected control (not recorded which). This CDR3 reads CASSPDSSTDTQYF. Here the CDR3 DNA reads TGCGCCAGCAGCCCGGACAGTAGCACAGATACGCAGTATTTT.